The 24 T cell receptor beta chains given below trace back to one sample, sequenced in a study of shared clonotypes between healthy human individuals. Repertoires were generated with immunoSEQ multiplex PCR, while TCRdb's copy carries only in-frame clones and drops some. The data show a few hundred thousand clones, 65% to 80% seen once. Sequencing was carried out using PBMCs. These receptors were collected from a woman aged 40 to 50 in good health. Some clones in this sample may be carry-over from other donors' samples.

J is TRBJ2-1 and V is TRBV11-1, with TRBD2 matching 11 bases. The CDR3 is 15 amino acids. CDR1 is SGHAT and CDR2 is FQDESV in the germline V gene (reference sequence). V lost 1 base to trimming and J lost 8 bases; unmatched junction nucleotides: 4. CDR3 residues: CASSLDTSGSYEQFF. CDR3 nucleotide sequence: TGTGCCAGCAGCTTAGACACTAGCGGGAGCTATGAGCAGTTCTTC.

CDR3 sequence: CASSNRVTGELFF. CDR3 DNA sequence: TGTGCCAGCAGCAACAGGGTTACCGGGGAGCTGTTTTTT. The chain couples TRBV7-9 to TRBJ2-2; D might be TRBD1 (6 bases). Per germline, CDR1 SEHNR and CDR2 FQNEAQ (reference sequence). There are 13 residues in the CDR3. V was shortened by 5 bases and J by 5 bases, with 9 bases between the two germline ends.

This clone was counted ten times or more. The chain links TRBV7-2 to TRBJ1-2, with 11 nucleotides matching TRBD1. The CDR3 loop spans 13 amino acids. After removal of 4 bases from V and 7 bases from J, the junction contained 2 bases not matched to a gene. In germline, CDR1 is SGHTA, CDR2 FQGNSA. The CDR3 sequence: CASSSGQGGGYTF. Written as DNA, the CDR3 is TGTGCCAGCAGCTCGGGACAGGGGGGTGGCTACACCTTC.

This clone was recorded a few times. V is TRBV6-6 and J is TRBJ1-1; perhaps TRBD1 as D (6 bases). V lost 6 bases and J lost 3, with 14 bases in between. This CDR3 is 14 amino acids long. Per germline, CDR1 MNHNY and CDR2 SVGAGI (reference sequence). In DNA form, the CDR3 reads TGTGCCAGCAGCGTTACAGGGCGAGACACTGAAGCTTTCTTT. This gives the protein CASSVTGRDTEAFF.

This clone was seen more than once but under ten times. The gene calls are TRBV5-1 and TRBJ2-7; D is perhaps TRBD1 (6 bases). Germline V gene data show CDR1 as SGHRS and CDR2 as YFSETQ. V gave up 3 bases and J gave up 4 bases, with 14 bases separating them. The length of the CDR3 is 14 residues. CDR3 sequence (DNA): TGCGCCAGCAGCTCCGAAGGGGGAGATTACGAGCAGTACTTC. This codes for CASSSEGGDYEQYF.

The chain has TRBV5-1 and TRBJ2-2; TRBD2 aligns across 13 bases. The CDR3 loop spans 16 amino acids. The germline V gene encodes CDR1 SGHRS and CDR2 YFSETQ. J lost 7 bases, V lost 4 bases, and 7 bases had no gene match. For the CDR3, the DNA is TGCGCCAGCAGCATGAGACTAGCGGGAGGAAACGGGGAGCTGTTTTTT. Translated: CASSMRLAGGNGELFF.

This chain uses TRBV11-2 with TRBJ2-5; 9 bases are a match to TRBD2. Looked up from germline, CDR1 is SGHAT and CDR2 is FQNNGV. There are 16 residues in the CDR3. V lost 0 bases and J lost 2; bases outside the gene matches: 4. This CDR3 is CASSLDRLAGQETQYF. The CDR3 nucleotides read TGTGCCAGCAGCTTAGATCGGCTAGCGGGGCAAGAGACCCAGTACTTC.

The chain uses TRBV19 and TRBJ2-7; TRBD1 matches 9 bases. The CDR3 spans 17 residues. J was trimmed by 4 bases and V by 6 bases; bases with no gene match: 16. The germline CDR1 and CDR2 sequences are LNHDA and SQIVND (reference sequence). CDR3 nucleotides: TGTGCCAGTAGCGGTCCGGGACAGGGTGATAGGGGGTACGAGCAGTACTTC. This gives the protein CASSGPGQGDRGYEQYF.

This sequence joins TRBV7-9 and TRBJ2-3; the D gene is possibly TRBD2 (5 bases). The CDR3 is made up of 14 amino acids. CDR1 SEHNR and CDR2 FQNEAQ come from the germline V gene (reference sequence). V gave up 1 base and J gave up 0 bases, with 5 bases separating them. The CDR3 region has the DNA TGTGCCAGCAGCTTAGGGACTAGCACAGATACGCAGTATTTT. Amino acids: CASSLGTSTDTQYF.

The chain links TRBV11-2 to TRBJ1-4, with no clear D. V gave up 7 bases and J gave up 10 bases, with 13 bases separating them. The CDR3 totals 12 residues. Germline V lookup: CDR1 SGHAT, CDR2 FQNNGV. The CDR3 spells CASTFSGGKLFF. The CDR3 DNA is TGTGCCAGCACCTTCTCCGGAGGAAAACTGTTTTTT.

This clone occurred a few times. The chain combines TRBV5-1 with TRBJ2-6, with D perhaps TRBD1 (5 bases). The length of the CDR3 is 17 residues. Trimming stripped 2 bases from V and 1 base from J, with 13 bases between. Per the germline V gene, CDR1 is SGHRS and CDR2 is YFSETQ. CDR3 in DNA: TGCGCCAGCAGCTTCAATCCCCAGGGATCTGGGGCCAACGTCCTGACTTTC. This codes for CASSFNPQGSGANVLTF.

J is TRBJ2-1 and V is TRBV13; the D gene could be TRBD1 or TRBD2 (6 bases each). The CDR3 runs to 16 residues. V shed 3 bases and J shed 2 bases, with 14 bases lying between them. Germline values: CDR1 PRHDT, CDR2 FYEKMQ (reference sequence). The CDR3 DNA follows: TGTGCCAGCAGCTTGGGGGGACGGACAGCCTACAATGAGCAGTTCTTC. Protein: CASSLGGRTAYNEQFF.

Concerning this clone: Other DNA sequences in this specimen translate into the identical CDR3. The CDR3 nucleotides are TGTGCCAGCAGCTTAGGAGGGGGTCTGTACGAGCAGTACTTC. Its translation: CASSLGGGLYEQYF. V and J are TRBV11-2 and TRBJ2-7; perhaps TRBD1 as D (6 bases). Germline V gene sequence: CDR1 SGHAT, CDR2 FQNNGV. The V end was cut by 1 base, the J end by 4 bases, with 11 bases between. The CDR3 loop spans 14 amino acids.

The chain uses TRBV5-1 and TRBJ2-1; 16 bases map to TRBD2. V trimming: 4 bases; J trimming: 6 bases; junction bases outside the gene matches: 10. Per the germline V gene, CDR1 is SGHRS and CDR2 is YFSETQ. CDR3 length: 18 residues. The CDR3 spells CASSNVPGLAGGRNEQFF. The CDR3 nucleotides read TGCGCCAGCAGCAATGTCCCGGGACTAGCGGGAGGGCGCAATGAGCAGTTCTTC.

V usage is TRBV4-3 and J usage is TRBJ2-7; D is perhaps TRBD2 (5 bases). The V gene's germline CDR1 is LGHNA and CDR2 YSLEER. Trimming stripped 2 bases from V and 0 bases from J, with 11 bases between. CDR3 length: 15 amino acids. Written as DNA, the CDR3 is TGCGCCAGCAGCCAAATAGCGTCCAGCTCCTACGAGCAGTACTTC. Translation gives CASSQIASSSYEQYF.

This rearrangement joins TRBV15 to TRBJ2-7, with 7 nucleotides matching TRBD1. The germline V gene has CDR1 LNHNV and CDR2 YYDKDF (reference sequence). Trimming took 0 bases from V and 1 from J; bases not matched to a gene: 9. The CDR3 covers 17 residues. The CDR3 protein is CATSRDTNRGISYEQYF. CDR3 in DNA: TGTGCCACCAGCAGAGATACTAACAGGGGTATTTCCTACGAGCAGTACTTC.

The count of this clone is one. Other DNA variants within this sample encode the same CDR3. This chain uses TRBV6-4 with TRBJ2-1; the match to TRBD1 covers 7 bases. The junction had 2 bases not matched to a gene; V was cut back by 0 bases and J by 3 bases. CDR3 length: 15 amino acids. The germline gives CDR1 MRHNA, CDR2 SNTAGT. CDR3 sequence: CASSDSAGGYNEQFF. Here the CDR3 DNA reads TGTGCCAGCAGTGACTCGGCAGGGGGCTACAATGAGCAGTTCTTC.

The CDR3 nucleotides read TGTGCCAGCAGCCGGCAGGGTATAACCGGGGAGCTGTTTTTT. Residues: CASSRQGITGELFF. The J gene is TRBJ2-2, the V gene TRBV7-8, with TRBD1 as a possible D gene (5 bases). The germline V gene encodes CDR1 SGHVS and CDR2 FQNEAQ. This CDR3 contains 14 residues. Between the trimmed V and J ends, which lost 5 bases and 5 bases, there was a span of 12 bases. Together with reference TRBV7-8 and TRBJ2-2, the CDR3 gives the full variable domain: GAGVSQSPRYKVAKRGQDVALRCDPISGHVSLFWYQQALGQGPEFLTYFQNEAQLDKSGLPSDRFFAERPEGSVSTLKIQRTQQEDSAVYLCASSRQGITGELFFGEGSRLTVL.

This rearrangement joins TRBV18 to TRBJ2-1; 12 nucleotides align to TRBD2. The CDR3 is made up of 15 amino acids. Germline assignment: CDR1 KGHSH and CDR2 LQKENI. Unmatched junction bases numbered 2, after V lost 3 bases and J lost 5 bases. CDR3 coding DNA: TGTGCCAGCTCACCGGGGACTAGCGGGCACAATGAGCAGTTCTTC. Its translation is CASSPGTSGHNEQFF.

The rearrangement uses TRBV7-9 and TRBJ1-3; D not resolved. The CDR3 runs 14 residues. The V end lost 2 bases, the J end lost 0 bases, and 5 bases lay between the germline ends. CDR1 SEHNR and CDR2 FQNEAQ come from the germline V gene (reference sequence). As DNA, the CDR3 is TGTGCCAGCAGCTTAAGTTACTCTGGAAACACCATATATTTT. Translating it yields CASSLSYSGNTIYF.

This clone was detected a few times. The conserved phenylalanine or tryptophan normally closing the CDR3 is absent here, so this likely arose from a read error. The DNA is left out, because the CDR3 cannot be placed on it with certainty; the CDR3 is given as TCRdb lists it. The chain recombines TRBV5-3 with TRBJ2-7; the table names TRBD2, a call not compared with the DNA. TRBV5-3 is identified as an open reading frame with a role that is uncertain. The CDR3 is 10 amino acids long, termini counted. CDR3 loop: CARSFGLGRI.

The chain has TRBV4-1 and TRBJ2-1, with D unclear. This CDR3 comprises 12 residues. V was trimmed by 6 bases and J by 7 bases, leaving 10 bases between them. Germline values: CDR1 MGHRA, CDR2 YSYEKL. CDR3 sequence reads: CASSYRGNEQFF. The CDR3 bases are TGCGCCAGCAGTTACCGTGGGAATGAGCAGTTCTTC.

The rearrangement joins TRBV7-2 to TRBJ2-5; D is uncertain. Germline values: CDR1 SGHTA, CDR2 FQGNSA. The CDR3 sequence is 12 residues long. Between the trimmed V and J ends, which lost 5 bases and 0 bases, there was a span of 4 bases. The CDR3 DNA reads TGTGCCAGCAGCCCGTACCAAGAGACCCAGTACTTC. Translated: CASSPYQETQYF.

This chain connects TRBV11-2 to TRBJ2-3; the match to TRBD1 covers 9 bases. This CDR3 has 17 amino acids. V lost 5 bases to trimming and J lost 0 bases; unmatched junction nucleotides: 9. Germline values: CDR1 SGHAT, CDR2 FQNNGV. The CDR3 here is CASSRTGGDYSTDTQYF. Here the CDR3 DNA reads TGTGCCAGCAGCCGTACAGGGGGCGATTATAGCACAGATACGCAGTATTTT.